This TCR beta chain was profiled in a study of T-cell reconstitution after alpha-beta-depleted transplantation in children. CDR3 length: 16 residues. Germline values: CDR1 MNHEY, CDR2 SVGAGI. V was clipped by 1 base and J by 1 base; unmatched bases: 4. A TCRbeta library incorporating unique molecular identifiers was prepared. TCRdb itself ran the PCR reads through MiXCR, one entry per CDR3 protein. The data hold a few hundred thousand distinct CDR3 sequences, with 9.5% to 10% observed a single time. The sequenced sample was PBMCs from the stem cell graft donor, obtained from the stem cell graft. The receptor comes from a human donor who donated a stem cell graft to a child with SCID. The V and J genes are TRBV6-5 and TRBJ2-3, with TRBD2 matching 8 bases. CDR3 region: CASSYWRAGGTDTQYF. The CDR3 DNA is TGTGCCAGCAGTTACTGGCGAGCGGGGGGCACAGATACGCAGTATTTT.